Listed below are T cell receptor beta chains from one sample, sequenced in a study of blood T cell repertoires in COVID-19. Clones were sequenced by immunoSEQ multiplex PCR, and TCRdb holds only the in-frame ones, with some missing. Of around 130,000 clones listed, around 90% were seen once; the top ten hold 3.7%. The sequencing input was peripheral blood. Receptors originate from a man aged 50-60 years with active COVID-19. Each CDR3 is given with its conserved first and last residue. D genes are given only for firm matches. Rows give clone size only sometimes, using once, few, many, or a class for an expanded clone.

abundance,d_gene,v_gene,j_gene,len,CDR3nt,CDR3aa
NA,NA,TRBV7-9,TRBJ2-1,16,TGTGCCAGCAGCCTCCGGACATTTGCAGATGGCAATGAGCAGTTCTTC,CASSLRTFADGNEQFF
NA,NA,TRBV19,TRBJ1-5,15,TGTGCCAGTAGTAAAGAAGACAGATTCAATCAGCCCCAGCATTTT,CASSKEDRFNQPQHF
NA,NA,TRBV5-1,TRBJ2-7,14,TGCGCCAGCAGCTTGGACGTACTCTCCTACGAGCAGTACTTC,CASSLDVLSYEQYF
NA,NA,TRBV7-6,TRBJ1-1,13,TGTGCCAGCAGCTTAGCCAGGAACACTGAAGCTTTCTTT,CASSLARNTEAFF
NA,NA,TRBV19,TRBJ2-7,17,TGTGCCAGTAGTATAGTCTACTCGGCCAGCGGATACTACGAGCAGTACTTC,CASSIVYSASGYYEQYF
NA,TRBD1,TRBV2,TRBJ2-5,15,TGTGCCAGCAGCTGGACAGGGCCTAGGAGGGAGCCCCAGTACTTC,CASSWTGPRREPQYF
NA,TRBD1,TRBV5-1,TRBJ2-5,17,TGCGCCAGCAGCTCTGCGCCCGGGACAGGGGGCGGGGAGACCCAGTACTTC,CASSSAPGTGGGETQYF
NA,NA,TRBV15,TRBJ2-1,17,TGTGCCACCAGCAGAGATCCCCCCCAGGAGGTCTACAATGAGCAGTTCTTC,CATSRDPPQEVYNEQFF
NA,NA,TRBV5-6,TRBJ1-4,13,TGTGCCAGCAGCACAGTGGCTAATGAAAAACTGTTTTTT,CASSTVANEKLFF
NA,NA,TRBV27,TRBJ2-1,13,TGTGCCAGCAGTTCCGTCAGGGAAGATGAGCAGTTCTTC,CASSSVREDEQFF
NA,TRBD2,TRBV11-2,TRBJ2-1,16,TGTGCCAGCAGCTTAGTGGGGACTAGCAGGTTCGTTGAGCAGTTCTTC,CASSLVGTSRFVEQFF
NA,TRBD1,TRBV6-5,TRBJ2-7,14,TGTGCCACTCTACCCGGGACAGGAATTAGCGAGCAGTACTTC,CATLPGTGISEQYF
NA,TRBD1,TRBV12-5,TRBJ1-5,14,TGTGCTAGTGGTTTGGGACAGGGAGGTCAGCCCCAGCATTTT,CASGLGQGGQPQHF
NA,NA,TRBV7-9,TRBJ1-4,15,TGTGCCAGCAGCTCGACCGGGACAATCAATGAAAAACTGTTTTTT,CASSSTGTINEKLFF
NA,NA,TRBV7-6,TRBJ1-5,12,TGTGCCAGCAGCCACCCGGGTCAGCCCCAGCATTTT,CASSHPGQPQHF
NA,TRBD1,TRBV13,TRBJ2-1,18,TGTGCCAGCAGCGTCGGGACAGGGGGGTCCCAATCCTACAATGAGCAGTTCTTC,CASSVGTGGSQSYNEQFF
NA,TRBD2,TRBV27,TRBJ2-2,16,TGTGCCAGCAGTTTATTTCCTAGCGGGACCCACCGGGAGCTGTTTTTT,CASSLFPSGTHRELFF
NA,TRBD2,TRBV6-1,TRBJ2-2,16,TGTGCCAGCAGTGAAACCGCGGGGGGGTATGGCGGGGAGCTGTTTTTT,CASSETAGGYGGELFF
NA,TRBD1,TRBV7-8,TRBJ1-6,15,TGTGCCAGCAGCGGGGACAGGGGAATTAATTCACCCCTCCACTTT,CASSGDRGINSPLHF
once,TRBD1,TRBV5-4,TRBJ2-1,16,TGTGCCAGCAGCTCCAGACCGGGACAGGGTTACAATGAGCAGTTCTTC,CASSSRPGQGYNEQFF
NA,NA,TRBV11-2,TRBJ1-2,15,TGTGCCAGCAGCTTAGCCCAAACAGGGAACTATGGCTACACCTTC,CASSLAQTGNYGYTF
NA,TRBD2,TRBV13,TRBJ2-3,16,TGTGCCAGCAGCCCCCCCGGCGGGAGGGCCACAGATACGCAGTATTTT,CASSPPGGRATDTQYF
NA,TRBD2,TRBV18,TRBJ2-1,15,TGTGCCAGCTCATTTAGCGGGGGGCCCTACAATGAGCAGTTCTTC,CASSFSGGPYNEQFF
NA,TRBD1,TRBV7-9,TRBJ1-1,14,TGTGCCAGCAGCGCCCGACAGGGGAATACTGAAGCTTTCTTT,CASSARQGNTEAFF
NA,NA,TRBV12-3/TRBV12-4,TRBJ2-5,11,TGTGCCAGCAGCTGGGGCGAGACCCAGTACTTC,CASSWGETQYF
NA,NA,TRBV29-1,TRBJ1-2,11,TGCAGCGTTACGGACAGTAATGGCTACACCTTC,CSVTDSNGYTF